One and the same sample provided the 2 T cell receptor beta chains below, sequenced in a study of cytomegalovirus exposure and HLA in healthy donors. Measured with immunoSEQ multiplex PCR; TCRdb has only the in-frame clones, and not every one. The sample contains about 120,000 clones, around 85% of which appear only once. The sequencing sample was made of PBMCs. These receptors were taken from a woman in her twenties or thirties in good health and CMV-seronegative.

This clone showed up just once. This chain joins TRBV6-1 and TRBJ1-4, with D possibly matching TRBD1 (5 bases). V lost 3 bases, J lost 8 bases, and 16 bases lay in between. The CDR3 loop spans 15 amino acids. CDR1 and CDR2 (germline): MNHNS, SASEGT. The CDR3 is CASSDPSQGGEKLFF. CDR3 coding DNA: TGTGCCAGCAGTGACCCTTCGCAGGGAGGGGAAAAACTGTTTTTT.

The gene calls are TRBV27 and TRBJ2-3, with D possibly matching TRBD1 (6 bases). The CDR3 is made up of 15 amino acids. Trimming stripped 7 bases from V and 0 bases from J, with 14 bases between. Germline CDR1 MNHEY, CDR2 SMNVEV (reference sequence). The CDR3 DNA is TGTGCCAGCACGCTGGGGGCACCTAGCACAGATACGCAGTATTTT. Translated: CASTLGAPSTDTQYF.